This TCR beta chain was found in a study of CD8 T cells in ankylosing spondylitis. TCRdb re-derived calls from the 5' RACE reads in MiXCR, one entry per CDR3 protein. The table shows under 300,000 distinct CDR3 sequences, with roughly a tenth occurring only once. This clonotype was counted many times. V dropped 5 bases and J dropped 9 bases, with 11 bases sitting between them. This CDR3 has 13 residues. Looked up from germline, CDR1 is SGHVS and CDR2 is FNYEAQ. This chain links TRBV7-6 with TRBJ1-6; D call uncertain. Sequencing used blood, either unsorted or a sorted T cell fraction (not recorded which). This receptor was taken from a male donor with ankylosing spondylitis or in good health (not recorded which). The CDR3 sequence is CASSPMYSSPLHF. CDR3 DNA: TGTGCCAGCAGCCCAATGTACTCTTCACCCCTCCACTTT.